This T cell receptor (beta chain) is drawn from a study of blood T cell repertoires in COVID-19. Study in general: Some COVID-19 samples were acute and others convalescent; all came from the United States, Italy and Spain. From T cells, B-cell-depleted T cells, or PBMCs came the material, which was cDNA or gDNA.

V shed 6 bases, J shed 5 bases, and the junction held 5 bases outside the gene matches. The CDR3 spans 15 residues. Germline-derived CDR1 and CDR2 are SNHLY and FYNNEI. Repertoires were generated with immunoSEQ multiplex PCR, while TCRdb's copy carries only in-frame clones and drops some. The sample records tens of thousands of clones, 88% being singletons. This TCR derives from a woman aged 80 or older with acute or convalescent COVID-19. V usage is TRBV2 and J usage is TRBJ2-4; 12 positions agree with TRBD1. The sequenced sample was peripheral blood. CDR3 nucleotide sequence: TGTGCCAGCAGGGTGGGGACAGGGGGCCAAAACATTCAGTACTTC. It specifies CASRVGTGGQNIQYF. The variable domain in full, completed from reference TRBV2 and TRBJ2-4, reads EPEVTQTPSHQVTQMGQEVILRCVPISNHLYFYWYRQILGQKVEFLVSFYNNEISEKSEIFDDQFSVERPDGSNFTLKIRSTKLEDSAMYFCASRVGTGGQNIQYFGAGTRLSVL.